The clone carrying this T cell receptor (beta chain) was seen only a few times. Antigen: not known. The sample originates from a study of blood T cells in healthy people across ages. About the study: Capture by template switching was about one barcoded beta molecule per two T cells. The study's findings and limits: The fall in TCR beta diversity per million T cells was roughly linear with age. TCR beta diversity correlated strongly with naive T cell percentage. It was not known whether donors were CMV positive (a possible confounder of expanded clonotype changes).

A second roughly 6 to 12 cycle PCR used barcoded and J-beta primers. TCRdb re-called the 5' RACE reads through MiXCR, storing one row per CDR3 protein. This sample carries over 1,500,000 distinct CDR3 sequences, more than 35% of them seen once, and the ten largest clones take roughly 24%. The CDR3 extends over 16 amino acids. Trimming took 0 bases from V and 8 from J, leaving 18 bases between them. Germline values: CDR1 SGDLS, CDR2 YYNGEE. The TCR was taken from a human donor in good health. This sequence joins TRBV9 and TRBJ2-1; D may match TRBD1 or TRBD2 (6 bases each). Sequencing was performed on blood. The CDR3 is CASSVVWGASIDEQFF. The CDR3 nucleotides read TGTGCCAGCAGCGTAGTTTGGGGGGCCTCAATCGATGAGCAGTTCTTC.